Included here is one T cell receptor beta chain sequence, with context. The data were taken from a study of blood T cell repertoires in COVID-19. Study summary: The United States, Italy and Spain were the sources of the acute and convalescent COVID-19 samples. T cells, B-cell-depleted T cells, or PBMCs provided the cDNA or gDNA that served as material.

Some clones are missing from TCRdb's copy, which holds only in-frame ones; the method was immunoSEQ multiplex PCR. This table has 470,000 or so clones, 70% to 90% appearing once. The specimen was peripheral blood. The sequence came from a human donor in a cohort sampled during active COVID-19.

Here the CDR3 DNA reads TGTGCCAGCAGTTTTCGCTCGGGTCTCTATTCGGATAATTCACCCCTCCACTTT. Protein: CASSFRSGLYSDNSPLHF. This chain joins TRBV27 and TRBJ1-6; D remains ambiguous. The CDR3 covers 18 residues. Deletions cut 3 bases from V and 5 bases from J, with 20 bases between. CDR1 is MNHEY and CDR2 is SMNVEV in the germline V gene (reference sequence).